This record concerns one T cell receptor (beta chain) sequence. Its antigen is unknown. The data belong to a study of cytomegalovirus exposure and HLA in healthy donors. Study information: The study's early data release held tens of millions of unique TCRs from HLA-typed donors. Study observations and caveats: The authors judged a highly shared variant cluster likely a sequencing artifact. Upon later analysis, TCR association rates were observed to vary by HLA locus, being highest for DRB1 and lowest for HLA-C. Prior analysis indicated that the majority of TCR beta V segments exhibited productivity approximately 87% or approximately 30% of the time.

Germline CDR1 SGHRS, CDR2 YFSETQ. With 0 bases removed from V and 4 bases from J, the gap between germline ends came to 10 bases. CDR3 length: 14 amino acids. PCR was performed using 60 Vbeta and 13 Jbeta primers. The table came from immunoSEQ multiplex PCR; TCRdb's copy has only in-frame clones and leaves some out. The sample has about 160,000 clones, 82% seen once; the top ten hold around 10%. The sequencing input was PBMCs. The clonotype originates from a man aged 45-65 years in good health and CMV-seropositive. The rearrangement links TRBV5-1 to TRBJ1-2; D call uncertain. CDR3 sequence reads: CASSLDGVTYGYTF. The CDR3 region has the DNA TGCGCCAGCAGCTTGGACGGGGTGACCTATGGCTACACCTTC.